Presented here are 10 T cell receptor beta chains from one specimen sequenced in a study of response to subunit inactivated influenza vaccine. MiXCR, run by TCRdb on the RT-PCR reads, gives a single entry per CDR3 protein. The sample lists some 600,000 distinct CDR3 sequences, 12% to 15% occurring once. Sequences were derived from PBMCs from blood, sampled about 14 days before vaccination. These receptor sequences come from a man aged 45-60 years who received an inactivated influenza vaccine.

This clonotype was recorded a few times. V usage is TRBV4-2 and J usage is TRBJ2-5; 9 positions match TRBD2. The germline V gene has CDR1 LGHNA and CDR2 YNFKEQ. This CDR3 contains 17 residues. V was pared by 0 bases and J by 3 bases, with 8 bases of the junction left unmatched. This CDR3 is CASSQETSGSMEETQYF. CDR3 in DNA: TGTGCCAGCAGCCAAGAGACTAGCGGCTCCATGGAAGAGACCCAGTACTTC.

This clonotype has only a few counts. The chain employs TRBV4-3 and TRBJ2-3, with 8 bases aligning to TRBD2. The V segment lost 0 bases and the J segment 3 bases; nucleotides outside the gene matches: 5. There are 16 residues in the CDR3. Germline values: CDR1 LGHNA, CDR2 YSLEER. CDR3 sequence reads: CASSQEVAGTTDTQYF. The DNA of the CDR3 is TGCGCCAGCAGCCAAGAGGTAGCGGGGACGACAGATACGCAGTATTTT.

This clonotype has just a few counts. This chain links TRBV12-3 or TRBV12-4 with TRBJ1-4; 8 bases match TRBD1. The CDR3 covers 13 residues. After removal of 6 bases from V and 7 bases from J, the junction contained 4 bases not matched to a gene. CDR3 in DNA: TGTGCCAGCAGCCTACAGGGGGGTGAAAAACTGTTTTTT. Protein: CASSLQGGEKLFF.

The CDR3 nucleotides are TGTGCCAGCAGTTTATGGCGGAACACCGGGGAGCTGTTTTTT. Its protein is CASSLWRNTGELFF. The genes are TRBV12-3 or TRBV12-4 and TRBJ2-2; no firm D call. The CDR3 spans 14 residues. V was pared by 2 bases and J by 1 base, with 5 bases between.

The chain has TRBV4-3 and TRBJ1-1; D gene uncertain. Between the trimmed V and J ends, which lost 1 base and 1 base, there was a span of 10 bases. CDR3 length equals 15 residues. From germline, CDR1 is LGHNA and CDR2 YSLEER. The CDR3 is CASSQGSRPNTEAFF. CDR3 bases: TGCGCCAGCAGCCAAGGTAGCAGGCCGAACACTGAAGCTTTCTTT.

V usage is TRBV20-1 and J usage is TRBJ2-1; 16 bases line up with TRBD2. From germline, CDR1 is DFQATT and CDR2 SNEGSKA (reference sequence). The CDR3 has 18 amino acids. Trimming removed 0 bases from V and 2 bases from J; junction bases left unmatched: 4. The CDR3 nucleotides are TGCAGTGCTAGAGAGGGACTAGCGGGGGGGCTTCCCTACAATGAGCAGTTCTTC. Translated, it gives CSAREGLAGGLPYNEQFF.

Many counts were recorded for this clonotype. This sequence joins TRBV29-1 and TRBJ2-7; D is possibly TRBD1 (6 bases). CDR1 and CDR2 (germline): SQVTM, ANQGSEA. This CDR3 comprises 11 residues. The V gene lost 4 bases and the J gene lost 4 bases, with 8 bases spanning the gap. CDR3 coding DNA: TGCAGCGTTGGGGACACTTACGAGCAGTACTTC. This sequence encodes CSVGDTYEQYF.

Ten or more counts support this clonotype. One end of the junction varies from germline; a read error may be responsible. This chain connects TRBV12-3 or TRBV12-4 to TRBJ2-5, with D tentatively TRBD2 (5 bases). The CDR3 covers 13 residues. This CDR3 reads CASSSTGEETQYF. The CDR3 DNA reads TGCGCCAGCAGCTCGACCGGGGAAGAGACCCAGTACTTC.

J is TRBJ2-3 and V is TRBV28; TRBD2 is a possible D gene (6 bases). The V end lost 5 bases, the J end lost 10 bases, and 13 bases lay between the germline ends. CDR3 length: 12 amino acids. Germline CDR1 reads MDHEN; CDR2 reads SYDVKM. CDR3 region: CASSRARRAQYF. Written as DNA, the CDR3 is TGTGCCAGCAGTCGGGCTAGGAGGGCGCAGTATTTT.

The table lists this clonotype with many counts. V and J are TRBV27 and TRBJ1-2, with a weak D call TRBD1 (5 bases). Trimming stripped 6 bases from V and 3 bases from J, with 8 bases between. This CDR3 is built from 12 residues. Per the germline V gene, CDR1 is MNHEY and CDR2 is SMNVEV (reference sequence). The CDR3 region is CASRRGDYGYTF. In DNA form, the CDR3 reads TGTGCCAGCAGGAGAGGGGACTATGGCTACACCTTC.